This entry lists 21 T cell receptor beta chains sequenced from one sample in a study of T cells in women clearing cervical HPV infection. Using immunoSEQ multiplex PCR, the repertoire was profiled, and TCRdb retains in-frame clones only, with some absent. The ten most abundant clones cover 4.2% of a sample with fewer than 40,000 clones. Sequences were obtained from blood buffy coat. Receptors originate from a woman aged 18 to 75 with a cervical HPV16 infection that either progressed to CIN3+ or cleared (not recorded which).

Regarding this clone: The CDR3 goes on 3 residues after the read ends, and that part is filled in from the germline J gene. The J gene is TRBJ2-2, the V gene TRBV20-1; D possibly corresponds to TRBD1 (5 bases). Trimming pared 3 bases from V and 0 bases from J, leaving 11 bases between. This CDR3 region has 15 residues. Germline-derived CDR1 and CDR2 are DFQATT and SNEGSKA (reference sequence). CDR3 protein: CSASRLTANTGELFF. The CDR3 DNA, read in part, is TGCAGTGCTAGTCGTTTGACAGCGAACACCGGGGAG.

Turning to this clone: The CDR3 end falls 3 residues outside the read, so it is completed with the germline J gene. V gene TRBV14 combines with J gene TRBJ2-7, with 7 bases lining up with TRBD1. The germline V gene has CDR1 SGHDN and CDR2 FVKESK. This CDR3 has 16 amino acids. V was pared by 0 bases and J by 3 bases, with 8 bases of the junction left unmatched. CDR3 sequence: CASSQDMGQLVYEQYF. The sequenced CDR3 bases are TGTGCCAGCAGCCAAGATATGGGACAGCTCGTCTACGAG. Full variable domain (outside the CDR3, taken from reference TRBV14 and TRBJ2-7): EAGVTQFPSHSVIEKGQTVTLRCDPISGHDNLYWYRRVMGKEIKFLLHFVKESKQDESGMPNNRFLAERTGGTYSTLKVQPAELEDSGVYFCASSQDMGQLVYEQYFGPGTRLTVT.

The sequenced part of the CDR3 DNA is TGCAGCGTTGAAGTGGCGGGAGGTGAGACC. Its translation is CSVEVAGGET. The entire CDR3 reads CSVEVAGGETQYF. The chain has TRBV29-1 and TRBJ2-5, with 8 bases identical to TRBD2. With the read ending 3 residues before the CDR3 end, the germline J gene is used to fill in that end. The J segment lost 5 bases and the V segment lost 1 base, leaving 3 bases of the junction unmatched. This CDR3 contains 13 residues. The germline gives CDR1 SQVTM, CDR2 ANQGSEA.

Details on this clone: The observed sequence ends 3 residues before the CDR3 terminus, with the missing tail filled in from the germline J gene. The gene calls are TRBV6-1 and TRBJ2-3, with 9 bases identical to TRBD2. Germline V gene lookup returns CDR1 MNHNS and CDR2 SASEGT. Unmatched junction bases numbered 6, after V lost 2 bases and J lost 0 bases. The CDR3 is made up of 17 amino acids. CDR3 residues: CASSERIAGVSTDTQYF. The CDR3 DNA, read in part, is TGTGCCAGCAGTGAACGAATAGCGGGAGTTAGCACAGATACG.

Concerning this clone itself: The read ends 3 residues shy of where the CDR3 ends; the end is completed using the germline J gene. The chain is built from TRBV19 and TRBJ2-3, with 9 positions matching TRBD2. CDR1 and CDR2 (germline): LNHDA, SQIVND (reference sequence). J was trimmed by 1 base and V by 4 bases; bases with no gene match: 6. The CDR3 sequence is 16 residues long. The CDR3: CASSRVAGEGTDTQYF. The CDR3 DNA, read in part, is TGTGCCAGTAGTAGGGTAGCGGGGGAAGGCACAGATACG.

A note on this clone: The sequence runs out 3 residues before the end of the CDR3; the remainder is reconstructed from the germline J gene. This sequence joins TRBV5-1 and TRBJ2-3; 8 positions agree with TRBD1. The CDR3 loop spans 14 amino acids. Germline lookup yields CDR1 SGHRS and CDR2 YFSETQ. Germline trimming cut 4 bases from V and 6 bases from J; bases unmatched to any gene: 7. CDR3 sequence: CASSAETGADTQYF. The part of the CDR3 DNA that was read is TGCGCCAGCAGCGCCGAGACAGGGGCGGATACG.

Turning to this clone: The missing CDR3 end, 3 residues past where the read stops, is filled in from the germline J gene. The J gene is TRBJ2-3, the V gene TRBV4-1; D is possibly TRBD2 (5 bases). Deletions cut 0 bases from V and 2 bases from J, with 18 bases between. Germline V gene lookup returns CDR1 MGHRA and CDR2 YSYEKL. The CDR3 is 18 amino acids. The CDR3 sequence: CASSQDWTQSGPTDTQYF. Partial CDR3 DNA: TGCGCCAGCAGCCAAGATTGGACGCAGAGCGGTCCCACAGATACG.

CDR3 DNA (partial): TGTGCCAGCAGCTATTTCGACTGGAACACTGAA. Protein sequence: CASSYFDWNTE. The entire CDR3 is CASSYFDWNTEAFF. The chain employs TRBV5-5 and TRBJ1-1, with no clear D. Read sequence stops 3 residues before the CDR3 end, and the germline J gene provides the missing end. This CDR3 region has 14 residues. CDR1 is SGHKS, CDR2 YYEKEE, per germline (reference sequence). With 3 bases removed from V and 1 base from J, the gap between germline ends came to 10 bases.

Note on this clone: The read comes to an end 3 residues before the CDR3 does, leaving the germline J gene to fill in the end. The chain combines TRBV7-9 with TRBJ1-3; 8 bases align to TRBD1. The germline V gene encodes CDR1 SEHNR and CDR2 FQNEAQ (reference sequence). There are 14 residues in the CDR3. V was pared by 5 bases and J by 4 bases, with 4 bases of the junction left unmatched. The sequenced CDR3 bases are TGTGCCAGCAGCCCGGACAGGGCAGGAAACACC. Translation gives CASSPDRAGNT. The complete CDR3 protein is CASSPDRAGNTIYF.

Details on this clone: The CDR3 end is not reached by the read, which stops 3 residues before it; the germline J gene fills it in. J is TRBJ2-3 and V is TRBV28, with 14 bases lining up with TRBD2. The CDR3 sequence is 14 residues long. Looked up from germline, CDR1 is MDHEN and CDR2 is SYDVKM. Incomplete CDR3 DNA: TGTGCCAGCACCCTGACTAGCGGGAGGGCCCCG. Translation gives CASTLTSGRAP. The CDR3 in full is CASTLTSGRAPQYF. The variable domain in full, completed from reference TRBV28 and TRBJ2-3, reads DVKVTQSSRYLVKRTGEKVFLECVQDMDHENMFWYRQDPGLGLRLIYFSYDVKMKEKGDIPEGYSVSREKKERFSLILESASTNQTSMYLCASTLTSGRAPQYFGPGTRLTVL.

As to this clone: The observed sequence ends 3 residues before the CDR3 terminus, with the missing tail filled in from the germline J gene. V usage is TRBV5-8 and J usage is TRBJ1-1, with a possible D match to TRBD1 (6 bases). Trimming shortened V by 4 bases and J by 7 bases, and 11 bases separated the two germline ends. Per the germline V gene, CDR1 is SGHTS and CDR2 is YDEGEE. The CDR3 has 12 amino acids. The CDR3 region is CASSMGHIEAFF. The DNA read from the CDR3 is TGTGCCAGCAGCATGGGACACATTGAA.

A remark on this clone: The missing CDR3 end, 3 residues past where the read stops, is filled in from the germline J gene. The gene calls are TRBV13 and TRBJ1-2; TRBD1 agrees at 7 bases. From germline, CDR1 is PRHDT and CDR2 FYEKMQ (reference sequence). J lost 4 bases, V lost 5 bases, and 7 bases had no gene match. The CDR3 is made up of 14 amino acids. CDR3 in amino acids: CASSQRGQSYGYTF. The covered CDR3 bases are TGTGCCAGCAGCCAACGGGGACAGTCCTATGGC.

Note on this clone: The observed sequence ends 3 residues before the CDR3 terminus, with the missing tail filled in from the germline J gene. This rearrangement joins TRBV7-6 to TRBJ2-3, with D tentatively TRBD2 (5 bases). The V and J ends lost 5 bases and 1 base respectively, with 16 bases between them. Per germline, CDR1 SGHVS and CDR2 FNYEAQ. This CDR3 has 16 amino acids. CDR3: CASSPRGAAGTDTQYF. Partial CDR3 DNA: TGTGCCAGCAGCCCCCGGGGAGCGGCTGGCACAGATACG.

Comments on this clone: The CDR3 is cut off 3 residues early in the read; its end comes from the germline J gene. This chain joins TRBV5-5 and TRBJ2-7; the D gene is possibly TRBD1 (5 bases). The CDR3 spans 14 residues. Trimming cost V 0 bases and J 5 bases, with 12 bases left between them. The V gene's germline CDR1 is SGHKS and CDR2 YYEKEE (reference sequence). The CDR3 bases that were read are TGTGCCAGCAGCTTGGTAATAGGGGCTGACGAG. Encoded protein: CASSLVIGADE. The complete CDR3 reads CASSLVIGADEQYF.

In regard to this clone: The CDR3 is cut off 3 residues early in the read; its end comes from the germline J gene. The V call is TRBV7-9, the J call TRBJ2-1; unclear D gene. The CDR3 runs to 13 residues. The V end lost 1 base, the J end lost 9 bases, and 10 bases lay between the germline ends. Germline V gives CDR1 SEHNR, CDR2 FQNEAQ (reference sequence). Partial CDR3 DNA: TGTGCCAGCAGCTTAGGCGGATTCAGTGAG. It specifies CASSLGGFSE. The entire CDR3 is CASSLGGFSEQFF.

Of note for this clone: Sequencing ends 3 residues short of the CDR3 end; the germline J gene provides the rest. The chain combines TRBV7-8 with TRBJ2-7, with a tentative D call TRBD1 (5 bases). The CDR3 has 18 amino acids. Germline V gives CDR1 SGHVS, CDR2 FQNEAQ. V was clipped by 5 bases and J by 2 bases, with 25 bases between them. CDR3 residues: CASSRPLRLKTVPYEQYF. CDR3 DNA, as far as it was read: TGTGCCAGCAGCCGCCCCCTGCGATTAAAGACAGTCCCCTACGAG.

Worth noting for this clone: Read data end 3 residues before the CDR3 end; the end is taken from the germline J gene. V and J are TRBV29-1 and TRBJ2-7; D might be TRBD1 (5 bases). The V gene lost 4 bases and the J gene lost 2 bases, with 12 bases spanning the gap. The CDR3 has 13 residues. Germline assignment: CDR1 SQVTM and CDR2 ANQGSEA. CDR3 DNA (partial): TGCAGCGTTGTGGCAGGGATAGCCTACGAG. This translates into CSVVAGIAYE. The entire CDR3 sequence reads CSVVAGIAYEQYF.

In the case of this clone: From the germline J gene comes the end of the CDR3, since the read stops 3 residues before it. The V call is TRBV6-4, the J call TRBJ2-3; possible D gene TRBD1, 6 bases. CDR1 and CDR2 (germline): MRHNA, SNTAGT. CDR3 size: 15 residues. Trimming pared 2 bases from V and 2 bases from J, leaving 11 bases between. The sequenced CDR3 bases are TGTGCCAGCAGTGACACGGACAGCCACACAGATACG. It is translated as CASSDTDSHTDT. Given in full, the CDR3 is CASSDTDSHTDTQYF.

To note about this clone: The read is 3 residues too short to cover the CDR3 end, so that end is filled in from the germline J gene. V is TRBV7-9 and J is TRBJ2-5; D is uncertain. CDR1 and CDR2 from the germline V gene are SEHNR and FQNEAQ (reference sequence). V gave up 1 base and J gave up 7 bases, with 7 bases separating them. The CDR3 is made up of 12 amino acids. The covered CDR3 bases are TGTGCCAGCAGCTTAGAAGGTGGGACC. Residues: CASSLEGGT. In full, the CDR3 reads CASSLEGGTQYF. The full variable domain, with the rest looked up from reference TRBV7-9 and TRBJ2-5, is DTGVSQNPRHKITKRGQNVTFRCDPISEHNRLYWYRQTLGQGPEFLTYFQNEAQLEKSRLLSDRFSAERPKGSFSTLEIQRTEQGDSAMYLCASSLEGGTQYFGPGTRLLVL.

As to this clone: The read is 3 residues too short to cover the CDR3 end, so that end is filled in from the germline J gene. V is TRBV20-1 and J is TRBJ2-7; TRBD2 matches at 9 bases. After removal of 1 base from V and 4 bases from J, the junction contained 2 bases not matched to a gene. Germline CDR1 DFQATT, CDR2 SNEGSKA (reference sequence). The CDR3 sequence is 13 residues long. The CDR3 here is CSARVAGGYEQYF. Partial CDR3 DNA: TGCAGTGCTAGAGTGGCGGGAGGGTACGAG.

The DNA read from the CDR3 is TGTGCCAGCAGCTTTCGGACTAGCGGAAGAGTTACG. This translates into CASSFRTSGRVT. The whole CDR3 reads CASSFRTSGRVTQYF. The rearrangement joins TRBV7-2 to TRBJ2-3; TRBD2 matches at 10 bases. The read stops 3 residues short of the end of the CDR3; the missing end is completed from the germline J gene. The junction had 8 bases not matched to a gene; V was cut back by 3 bases and J by 8 bases. Germline V gene lookup returns CDR1 SGHTA and CDR2 FQGNSA. The CDR3 extends over 15 amino acids.